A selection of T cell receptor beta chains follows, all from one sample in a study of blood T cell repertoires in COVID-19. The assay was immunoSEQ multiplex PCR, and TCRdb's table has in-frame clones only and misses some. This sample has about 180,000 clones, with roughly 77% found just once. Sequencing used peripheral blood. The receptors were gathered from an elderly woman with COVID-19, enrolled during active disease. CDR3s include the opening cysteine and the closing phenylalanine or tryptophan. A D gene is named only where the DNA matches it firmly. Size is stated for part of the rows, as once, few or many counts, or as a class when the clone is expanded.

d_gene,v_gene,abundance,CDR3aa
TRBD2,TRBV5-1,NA,CASQMAYSGSSYNEQFF
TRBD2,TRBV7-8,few,CASSLFPSGASYEQYF
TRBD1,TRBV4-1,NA,CASSQEGTGVTEAFF
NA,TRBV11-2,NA,CASSLQRGAYEQYF
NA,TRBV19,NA,CATQGAGNTIYF
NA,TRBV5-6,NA,CASSLGGSNYGYTF
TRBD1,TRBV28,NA,CASSRPPYDRGRSYEQYF
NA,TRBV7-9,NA,CASSLTTASDTQYF
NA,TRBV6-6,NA,CASRDGAGNTIYF
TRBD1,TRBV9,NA,CASSVRQGRANYGYTF
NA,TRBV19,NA,CASSIRMNTGELFF
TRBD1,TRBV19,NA,CASSTRDRVYEQYF
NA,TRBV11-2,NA,CASSVARIDTEAFF
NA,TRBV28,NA,CASSSLAPSSYNEQFF
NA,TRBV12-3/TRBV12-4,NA,CASSISETQYF
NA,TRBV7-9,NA,CASSSGEQFF
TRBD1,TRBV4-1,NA,CASSQPDRGNYGYTF
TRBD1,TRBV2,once,CASSWETGGDQPQHF
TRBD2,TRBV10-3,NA,CAISEVAGGTGELFF
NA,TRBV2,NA,CASTQDRDQPQHF
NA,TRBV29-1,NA,CSAGQGGGNEQFF
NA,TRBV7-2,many,CASSWTRTSGEAFF
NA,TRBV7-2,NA,CASSLWGSFNEKLFF
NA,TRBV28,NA,CASSSYWTAKNNEQFF
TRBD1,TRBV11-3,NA,CASSSGRGSEKLFF
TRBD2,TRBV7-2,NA,CASSPVAGAYEQYF
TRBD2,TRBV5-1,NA,CASSLDSSGSLDTQYF
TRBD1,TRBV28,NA,CASSPTGGDYEQYF
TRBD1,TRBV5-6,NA,CASSWAGTGEGYTF
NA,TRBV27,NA,CASSSADSPQNF
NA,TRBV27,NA,CASSLRGFYGYTF
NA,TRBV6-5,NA,CASSNPGLLYGYTF
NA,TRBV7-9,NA,CASSSFLAANTGELFF
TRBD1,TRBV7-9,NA,CASSPHPGQALSTNYGYTF
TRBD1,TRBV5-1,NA,CASSWGQGASYEQYF
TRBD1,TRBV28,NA,CASRPGQGSEAFF
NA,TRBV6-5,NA,CASSYLRGYGYTF
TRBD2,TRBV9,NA,CASSVGLVPDTQYF
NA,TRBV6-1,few,CASSEARRGGDQPQHF
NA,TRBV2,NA,CASSEGEGLDNSPLHF
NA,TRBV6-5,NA,CASSKTVSYEQYF
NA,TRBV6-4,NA,CASSLDSQGEQFF
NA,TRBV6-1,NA,CASSEALGRSQETQYF
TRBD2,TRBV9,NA,CASSGYGGNKNIQYF
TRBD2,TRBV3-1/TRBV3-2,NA,CASSQAQGLAGEETQYF
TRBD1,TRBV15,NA,CATSRDTMGQGRRYGYTF
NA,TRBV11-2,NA,CASSRRSDSGANVLTF
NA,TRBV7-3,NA,CASSPWDSADTQYF
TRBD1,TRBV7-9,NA,CASTNRGEAYEQYF
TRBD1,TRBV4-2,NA,CASSQDRDREAEKLFF
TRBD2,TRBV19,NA,CAVRAGGFPYEQFF
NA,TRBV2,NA,CASRTPSGAYNEKLFF
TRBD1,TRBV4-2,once,CASSQVTGASNEKLFF
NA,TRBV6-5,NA,CASSYYVYTGELFF
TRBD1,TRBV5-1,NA,CASSIRDRGQETQYF
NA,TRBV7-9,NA,CASSFSGNTGELFF
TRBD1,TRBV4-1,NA,CASSQRQGAVWPQHF